A selection of T cell receptor beta chains follows, all from one sample in a study of blood T cell repertoires in COVID-19. Measured with immunoSEQ multiplex PCR; TCRdb has only the in-frame clones, and not every one. Among roughly 200,000 clones listed, approximately 83% were seen once. Sequenced material: peripheral blood. These receptors came from a woman in her 30s with COVID-19, enrolled during active disease. CDR3s include the opening cysteine and the closing phenylalanine or tryptophan. The order of the fields is D gene, V gene, clone size, J gene, CDR3 protein, CDR3 DNA. The D gene is left open where the match is weak. The size of a clone is reported for some rows only, either as once, few or many, or as a class for expanded clones.

-	TRBV10-3	-	TRBJ1-5	CAISDGQTNSPQHF	TGTGCCATCAGTGATGGACAGACCAATTCGCCCCAGCATTTT
-	TRBV24-1	-	TRBJ1-2	CATSGYGGGGYTF	TGTGCCACCTCCGGTTACGGGGGTGGTGGCTACACCTTC
TRBD2	TRBV9	once	TRBJ2-2	CASSVSPAGGSTGELFF	TGTGCCAGCAGCGTTTCTCCGGCGGGGGGGAGCACCGGGGAGCTGTTTTTT
-	TRBV6-5	-	TRBJ2-7	CASSYQGLGEQYF	TGTGCCAGCAGTTACCAGGGGCTCGGCGAGCAGTACTTC
-	TRBV7-2	-	TRBJ2-1	CASSLGSGRVNEQFF	TGTGCCAGCAGCTTAGGATCTGGCAGGGTAAATGAGCAGTTCTTC
TRBD1	TRBV7-2	-	TRBJ2-7	CASSRHTGTGVGYEQYF	TGTGCCAGCAGCCGTCATACAGGGACAGGTGTTGGCTACGAGCAGTACTTC
TRBD2	TRBV5-4	-	TRBJ2-7	CASSIDGRAWDEQYF	TGTGCCAGCAGCATTGACGGGAGGGCCTGGGACGAGCAGTACTTC
-	TRBV15	-	TRBJ2-7	CATSRTSISGGIRSYEQYF	TGTGCCACCAGCCGTACGTCCATCTCGGGGGGCATAAGGTCCTACGAGCAGTACTTC
TRBD2	TRBV28	-	TRBJ2-3	CASGAPSGGPGADTQYF	TGTGCCAGCGGGGCCCCTAGCGGGGGGCCTGGGGCAGATACGCAGTATTTT
TRBD2	TRBV6-1	-	TRBJ2-5	CASSERTSGRVETQYF	TGTGCCAGCAGTGAACGGACTAGCGGGAGGGTAGAGACCCAGTACTTC
TRBD1	TRBV5-1	-	TRBJ2-1	CASSPGQGYNEQFF	TGCGCCAGCAGCCCGGGACAGGGCTACAATGAGCAGTTCTTC